The 10 T cell receptor beta chains presented below share a single source sample, sequenced in a study of shared clonotypes between healthy human individuals. Produced via immunoSEQ multiplex PCR; TCRdb's table is partial and in-frame only. This sample has approximately 700,000 clones, with more than 70% found just once. Sequences were obtained from memory CD4+ T cells sorted from blood. Subset of the sample: CD45RA-negative fraction. The receptors come from a woman aged 25 to 45 in good health.

The chain links TRBV6-6 to TRBJ2-1; no clear D gene. The CDR3 contains 11 residues. Germline V gene lookup returns CDR1 MNHNY and CDR2 SVGAGI (reference sequence). V dropped 10 bases and J dropped 4 bases, with 8 bases sitting between them. The CDR3 DNA reads TGTGCCACACTCGAATACAATGAGCAGTTCTTC. Protein sequence: CATLEYNEQFF.

The chain couples TRBV6-6 to TRBJ2-7; TRBD2 might be the D (6 bases). The CDR3 consists of 14 residues. Per germline, CDR1 MNHNY and CDR2 SVGAGI (reference sequence). V gave up 5 bases and J gave up 3 bases, with 14 bases separating them. The CDR3 sequence is CASSMTGTRYEQYF. CDR3 nucleotide sequence: TGTGCCAGCAGTATGACCGGGACTCGCTACGAGCAGTACTTC.

This sequence joins TRBV11-2 and TRBJ1-1; D gene uncertain. Trimming took 2 bases from V and 3 from J, leaving 13 bases between them. CDR1 is SGHAT and CDR2 is FQNNGV in the germline V gene. This CDR3 spans 15 amino acids. The CDR3 DNA sequence: TGTGCCAGCAGCTTATTCGGGCGGGCAGACACTGAAGCTTTCTTT. It codes for CASSLFGRADTEAFF.

The chain recombines TRBV23-1 with TRBJ2-4; D may be TRBD2 (5 bases). TRBV23-1 is identified as an open reading frame with a role that is uncertain. CDR3 length equals 16 residues. Trimming took 0 bases from V and 0 from J, leaving 9 bases between them. CDR3 nucleotides: TGCGCCAGCAGTCAATCCGGAGGACTAGCCAAAAACATTCAGTACTTC. Protein: CASSQSGGLAKNIQYF.

The chain uses TRBV5-4 and TRBJ2-7, with TRBD2 matching 7 bases. Germline CDR1 SGHNT, CDR2 YYREEE (reference sequence). The CDR3 contains 16 residues. V trimming: 0 bases; J trimming: 4 bases; junction bases outside the gene matches: 10. This CDR3 reads CASSLDAGTSVYEQYF. CDR3 sequence (DNA): TGTGCCAGCAGCTTGGACGCGGGTACTAGCGTTTACGAGCAGTACTTC.

The V and J genes are TRBV5-1 and TRBJ2-7; TRBD1 might be the D (5 bases). CDR1 is SGHRS and CDR2 is YFSETQ in the germline V gene. The CDR3 runs 15 residues. Trimming pared 0 bases from V and 10 bases from J, leaving 20 bases between. In nucleotides, the CDR3 is TGCGCCAGCAGCTTGGCCTTCCCGCAGGGCGACATACAGTACTTC. Translating it yields CASSLAFPQGDIQYF.

Only one count was recorded for this clone. The chain uses TRBV30 and TRBJ1-5; 9 bases match TRBD1. The trim removed 3 bases at V and 6 bases at J, leaving 12 bases unmatched. This CDR3 region has 16 residues. The germline V gene has CDR1 GTSNPN and CDR2 SVGIG (reference sequence). The CDR3 spells CAWRAKPGTGSQPQHF. For the CDR3, the DNA is TGTGCCTGGAGAGCAAAACCCGGGACAGGGAGTCAGCCCCAGCATTTT.

This clone was counted a few times. The chain uses TRBV28 and TRBJ2-7; no clear D. Trimming cost V 1 base and J 2 bases, with 3 bases left between them. CDR3 size: 12 residues. CDR1 MDHEN and CDR2 SYDVKM come from the germline V gene. The CDR3: CASSLYTYEQYF. The CDR3 DNA reads TGTGCCAGCAGTTTATACACCTACGAGCAGTACTTC.

The chain combines TRBV5-1 with TRBJ2-1, with TRBD2 matching over 8 bases. Germline V gives CDR1 SGHRS, CDR2 YFSETQ. The CDR3 has 14 residues. V trimming: 5 bases; J trimming: 1 base; junction bases outside the gene matches: 2. The CDR3 protein is CASRREVSYNEQFF. The CDR3 region has the DNA TGCGCCAGCAGGCGGGAGGTGTCCTACAATGAGCAGTTCTTC.

The rearrangement joins TRBV28 to TRBJ1-1; TRBD1 is a possible D gene (5 bases). The V gene lost 2 bases and the J gene lost 4 bases, with 11 bases spanning the gap. The CDR3 spans 14 residues. Germline CDR1 and CDR2: MDHEN and SYDVKM. The CDR3 loop is CASSLRRGGTEAFF. The CDR3 DNA follows: TGTGCCAGCAGTTTAAGGCGGGGGGGCACTGAAGCTTTCTTT. The full variable domain, with the rest looked up from reference TRBV28 and TRBJ1-1, is DVKVTQSSRYLVKRTGEKVFLECVQDMDHENMFWYRQDPGLGLRLIYFSYDVKMKEKGDIPEGYSVSREKKERFSLILESASTNQTSMYLCASSLRRGGTEAFFGQGTRLTVV.